This is a list of T cell receptor beta chains from one sample in a study of T cells in Graves' hyperthyroidism and ophthalmopathy. TCRdb redid the calling of the multiplex PCR reads with MiXCR, one entry per CDR3 protein. The sample lists roughly 170,000 distinct CDR3 sequences, roughly 10% seen once, with roughly 23% in the top ten. The specimen sequenced was blood. These receptors came from a woman between 18 and 29 years old with Graves' hyperthyroidism that later progressed to Graves' ophthalmopathy. The conserved cysteine and the conserved F or W are not part of the CDR3 here. A D gene is named only where the DNA matches it firmly.

cdr3_length: 13; d_call: .; v_call: TRBV28; cdr3_aa: ASSSPTAMNTEAF
cdr3_length: 11; d_call: .; v_call: TRBV24-1; cdr3_aa: ATSDFGSTEAF
cdr3_length: 11; d_call: .; v_call: TRBV2; cdr3_aa: ASRLQGPDTQY
cdr3_length: 14; d_call: TRBD2; v_call: TRBV7-9; cdr3_aa: ASSVRLAGLYNEQF
cdr3_length: 13; d_call: .; v_call: TRBV7-2; cdr3_aa: ASSLRNSLNTEAF
cdr3_length: 13; d_call: TRBD2; v_call: TRBV7-2; cdr3_aa: ASSLVSGGHNEQF
cdr3_length: 13; d_call: .; v_call: TRBV11-2; cdr3_aa: ASSGSISGTGELF
cdr3_length: 13; d_call: .; v_call: TRBV30; cdr3_aa: AWSEPVGLGSIQF
cdr3_length: 12; d_call: TRBD2; v_call: TRBV20-1; cdr3_aa: SAPGRAVYNEQF
cdr3_length: 14; d_call: .; v_call: TRBV7-9; cdr3_aa: ASSFASRRTYNEQF
cdr3_length: 12; d_call: TRBD2; v_call: TRBV5-1; cdr3_aa: ASSGGERHNEQF
cdr3_length: 12; d_call: .; v_call: TRBV27; cdr3_aa: ASSLREQGYEQY
cdr3_length: 13; d_call: .; v_call: TRBV9; cdr3_aa: ASSPTRQNNYGYT
cdr3_length: 11; d_call: .; v_call: TRBV29-1; cdr3_aa: SVAENSNQPQH
cdr3_length: 13; d_call: TRBD1; v_call: TRBV28; cdr3_aa: ASRARTGGKGEQY
cdr3_length: 14; d_call: TRBD1; v_call: TRBV11-2; cdr3_aa: ASRAPGTGGHNEQF
cdr3_length: 13; d_call: .; v_call: TRBV7-8; cdr3_aa: ASSLPPGAKNIQC
cdr3_length: 11; d_call: .; v_call: TRBV10-1; cdr3_aa: ASSEILGKRMY
cdr3_length: 13; d_call: TRBD2; v_call: TRBV10-3; cdr3_aa: AISGTSGSEGEQF
cdr3_length: 14; d_call: TRBD1; v_call: TRBV27; cdr3_aa: ASSLFGQGARTEAF
cdr3_length: 10; d_call: .; v_call: TRBV20-1; cdr3_aa: SARPGVDTQY
cdr3_length: 12; d_call: .; v_call: TRBV6-1; cdr3_aa: ASSEPGGTDTQY
cdr3_length: 13; d_call: TRBD1; v_call: TRBV6-1; cdr3_aa: ASSSGTGDPGELF
cdr3_length: 13; d_call: .; v_call: TRBV19; cdr3_aa: ASSIWAKGYQPQH
cdr3_length: 15; d_call: TRBD1; v_call: TRBV19; cdr3_aa: ASSMRGTGTGTGELF
cdr3_length: 14; d_call: .; v_call: TRBV9; cdr3_aa: ASSVALGSNTGELF
cdr3_length: 14; d_call: .; v_call: TRBV19; cdr3_aa: ASSGWDTPSSEKLL
cdr3_length: 9; d_call: .; v_call: TRBV19; cdr3_aa: ASSGGNTIY
cdr3_length: 14; d_call: TRBD2; v_call: TRBV7-2; cdr3_aa: ASSLEARGGGYEQY
cdr3_length: 17; d_call: .; v_call: TRBV28; cdr3_aa: ASSLRPLRGRESIQPQH
cdr3_length: 11; d_call: .; v_call: TRBV12-3/TRBV12-4; cdr3_aa: ASSRNRVYEQF
cdr3_length: 13; d_call: .; v_call: TRBV4-1; cdr3_aa: ASSQGASANTEAF
cdr3_length: 10; d_call: .; v_call: TRBV19; cdr3_aa: ASSPDGRGYT
cdr3_length: 14; d_call: .; v_call: TRBV10-1; cdr3_aa: ASHNFKDSYNQPQH
cdr3_length: 11; d_call: .; v_call: TRBV10-3; cdr3_aa: AISETGNTEAF
cdr3_length: 14; d_call: .; v_call: TRBV4-2; cdr3_aa: ASSQEPGRIQETQY
cdr3_length: 14; d_call: TRBD1; v_call: TRBV19; cdr3_aa: ASSSGQDRANQPQH
cdr3_length: 14; d_call: TRBD2; v_call: TRBV6-2/TRBV6-3; cdr3_aa: ASSYGLRGRTDTQY
cdr3_length: 14; d_call: .; v_call: TRBV19; cdr3_aa: ASSWWGGTSNQPQH
cdr3_length: 12; d_call: .; v_call: TRBV29-1; cdr3_aa: SAGRLSSTDTQY
cdr3_length: 14; d_call: .; v_call: TRBV12-3/TRBV12-4; cdr3_aa: ASRSNRGASTDTQY
cdr3_length: 9; d_call: .; v_call: TRBV2; cdr3_aa: ASRDTYGYT
cdr3_length: 11; d_call: .; v_call: TRBV6-5; cdr3_aa: ASSYSSEGRAF
cdr3_length: 16; d_call: TRBD2; v_call: TRBV20-1; cdr3_aa: SARGLSGGRTLEYGQY
cdr3_length: 13; d_call: TRBD1; v_call: TRBV7-3; cdr3_aa: ASSNGQASTDTQY
cdr3_length: 13; d_call: .; v_call: TRBV20-1; cdr3_aa: SARDPVGGHGSYT
cdr3_length: 13; d_call: .; v_call: TRBV28; cdr3_aa: ASTIATGPNYGYT
cdr3_length: 13; d_call: TRBD1; v_call: TRBV9; cdr3_aa: ASSEGTGLSYEQY
cdr3_length: 13; d_call: .; v_call: TRBV6-1; cdr3_aa: ASSPGLASWDEQF
cdr3_length: 15; d_call: .; v_call: TRBV20-1; cdr3_aa: SAHVNSAGALPDTQY
cdr3_length: 15; d_call: TRBD2; v_call: TRBV28; cdr3_aa: ASKTFLKGLASETQY
cdr3_length: 11; d_call: .; v_call: TRBV5-1; cdr3_aa: ASSSSGTDTQY
cdr3_length: 11; d_call: .; v_call: TRBV11-2; cdr3_aa: ASSPDFYNEQF